This T cell receptor (beta chain) was identified during a study of T-cell memory formation after mild COVID-19. Study background: TCR clusters mostly belonged to single donors.

Each CDR3 protein is one row after TCRdb ran MiXCR on the 5' RACE reads. The sample shows hundreds of thousands of distinct CDR3 sequences, approximately 15% of them seen only once. CDR1 is LGHNA and CDR2 is YSLEER in the germline V gene. V lost 4 bases to trimming and J lost 2 bases, with 36 bases between them. The CDR3 is made up of 22 amino acids. The receptor was isolated from a man younger than 35 who had mild COVID-19 (a few samples of this study predate the infection). Cell type and time point are not known. Sequenced input: PBMCs or a T cell subset sorted from them (not recorded which). The chain uses TRBV4-3 and TRBJ2-7; no definite D call. The CDR3: CASSPYERASNQRNSITYEQYV. The CDR3, as DNA: TGCGCCAGCAGCCCATATGAAAGAGCGTCCAACCAAAGAAATAGCATAACCTACGAGCAGTACGTC.